Presented here are 32 T cell receptor beta chains from one specimen sequenced in a study of T cell responses to AZD1222 COVID-19 vaccine. Data came from immunoSEQ multiplex PCR; TCRdb stores just in-frame clones and leaves some out. The data show around 120,000 clones, approximately 86% seen once. Sample: peripheral blood, taken 28 days after the second AZD1222 dose. These receptors were taken from an adult who received the AZD1222 COVID-19 vaccine.

The chain employs TRBV4-2 and TRBJ2-5, with D perhaps TRBD1 (6 bases). This CDR3 has 17 amino acids. The V gene lost 0 bases and the J gene lost 3 bases, with 17 bases spanning the gap. Looked up from germline, CDR1 is LGHNA and CDR2 is YNFKEQ. CDR3 region: CASSQDGSRTDKETQYF. The CDR3 DNA sequence: TGTGCCAGCAGCCAAGATGGGTCTAGGACAGATAAAGAGACCCAGTACTTC.

The V gene is TRBV6-5, the J gene TRBJ2-1; D perhaps matches TRBD2 (5 bases). The CDR3 runs to 13 residues. Between the trimmed V and J ends, which lost 6 bases and 12 bases, there was a span of 18 bases. Looked up from germline, CDR1 is MNHEY and CDR2 is SVGAGI. The CDR3 region has the DNA TGTGCCAGCAGCGCCGTACGGACTGGTCGGCAGTTCTTC. Residues: CASSAVRTGRQFF.

The rearrangement links TRBV12-3 or TRBV12-4 to TRBJ1-1; D is unclear. V was shortened by 6 bases and J by 0 bases, with 8 bases between the two germline ends. The CDR3 is made up of 13 amino acids. CDR3 nucleotides: TGTGCCAGCAGAAGAGCCATGAACACTGAAGCTTTCTTT. This encodes CASRRAMNTEAFF.

Only one count was recorded for this clone. This chain joins TRBV4-1 and TRBJ1-2; 9 bases map to TRBD1. CDR3 length: 16 residues. V lost 2 bases and J lost 7; bases outside the gene matches: 11. Germline-derived CDR1 and CDR2 are MGHRA and YSYEKL. This CDR3 reads CASSQTVGQGRLGYTF. The CDR3 DNA reads TGCGCCAGCAGCCAAACGGTGGGACAGGGAAGGCTTGGCTACACCTTC.

Here the CDR3 reads CATSDRITGPADTQYF. CDR3 DNA sequence: TGTGCCACCAGTGATCGGATAACAGGGCCCGCAGATACGCAGTATTTT. The chain links TRBV24-1 to TRBJ2-3, with a weak D call TRBD1 (6 bases). Germline V lookup: CDR1 KGHDR, CDR2 SFDVKD. The CDR3 extends over 16 amino acids. V was cut by 3 bases and J by 4 bases, with 16 bases left in between.

The gene calls are TRBV2 and TRBJ1-5; D is undetermined. The CDR3 covers 13 residues. Germline V CDR1 and CDR2: SNHLY, FYNNEI. V lost 4 bases to trimming and J lost 4 bases, with 8 bases between them. Here the CDR3 reads CASSGEFNQPQHF. In DNA form, the CDR3 reads TGTGCCAGCAGTGGGGAGTTTAATCAGCCCCAGCATTTT.

The chain has TRBV9 and TRBJ1-3; maybe TRBD1 (5 bases). Germline V gene data show CDR1 as SGDLS and CDR2 as YYNGEE. The CDR3 runs to 16 residues. The V gene lost 0 bases and the J gene lost 4 bases, with 14 bases spanning the gap. CDR3 coding DNA: TGTGCCAGCAGCGTAGATTTTCGGGGCGCGGGAAACACCATATATTTT. Translating gives CASSVDFRGAGNTIYF.

The J gene is TRBJ1-5, the V gene TRBV15; D gene unclear. The V and J ends lost 1 base and 5 bases respectively, with 12 bases between them. The germline CDR1 and CDR2 sequences are LNHNV and YYDKDF (reference sequence). The CDR3 has 15 residues. The CDR3: CATSRVRATHQPQHF. The CDR3 region has the DNA TGTGCCACCAGCAGAGTACGGGCAACTCATCAGCCCCAGCATTTT.

The V and J genes are TRBV2 and TRBJ1-6, with D uncertain. The CDR3 consists of 12 residues. V lost 2 bases and J 10 bases, leaving 6 bases between the germline ends. Looked up from germline, CDR1 is SNHLY and CDR2 is FYNNEI. Here the CDR3 DNA reads TGTGCCAGCAGTGAACGGGGATCACCCCTCCACTTT. Translating gives CASSERGSPLHF.

The gene calls are TRBV6-5 and TRBJ2-7; TRBD2 aligns across 10 bases. With 0 bases clipped from V and 3 bases from J, the junction kept 5 bases outside the gene matches. This CDR3 comprises 16 residues. Germline V gives CDR1 MNHEY, CDR2 SVGAGI. CDR3 sequence: CASSYSGSGGHYEQYF. The CDR3 DNA reads as TGTGCCAGCAGTTACTCGGGTAGCGGGGGGCACTACGAGCAGTACTTC.

The sample holds one count of this clone. This rearrangement joins TRBV27 to TRBJ2-2; D may be TRBD1 or TRBD2 (5 bases each). Trimming took off 3 bases at V and 0 bases at J, with 8 bases between the two ends. CDR3 size: 15 residues. In germline, CDR1 is MNHEY, CDR2 SMNVEV (reference sequence). CDR3 DNA sequence: TGTGCCAGCAGTTTGAGGGGATCGAACACCGGGGAGCTGTTTTTT. It encodes CASSLRGSNTGELFF.

The gene calls are TRBV4-2 and TRBJ1-2; 9 bases line up with TRBD1. V lost 4 bases, J lost 7 bases, and 10 bases stayed unmatched. CDR3 size: 15 residues. The V gene's germline CDR1 is LGHNA and CDR2 YNFKEQ. DNA for the CDR3: TGTGCCAGCAGCCTCATAGGACAGGGGTTGATTGGCTACACCTTC. Protein sequence: CASSLIGQGLIGYTF.

This sequence joins TRBV6-2 or TRBV6-3 and TRBJ2-7; TRBD2 might be the D (6 bases). The CDR3 is made up of 16 amino acids. Per the germline V gene, CDR1 is MNHEY and CDR2 is SVGEGT. V lost 4 bases and J lost 1, with 17 bases in between. CDR3 in DNA: TGTGCCAGCAGTTCCCAAGGAGGGCGACTTTCCTACGAGCAGTACTTC. As protein: CASSSQGGRLSYEQYF.

This clone showed up many times. This chain's CDR3 is CASSYPSGGADTEAFF. The DNA of the CDR3 is TGTGCCAGCAGCTACCCCTCAGGGGGCGCCGACACTGAAGCTTTCTTT. The chain couples TRBV7-9 to TRBJ1-1; TRBD1 matches 8 bases. The CDR3 loop spans 16 amino acids. Looked up from germline, CDR1 is SEHNR and CDR2 is FQNEAQ (reference sequence). The V segment lost 4 bases and the J segment 3 bases; nucleotides outside the gene matches: 10.

The genes are TRBV7-3 and TRBJ2-3, with TRBD2 matching over 13 bases. Unmatched junction bases numbered 1, after V lost 4 bases and J lost 3 bases. The CDR3 spans 15 residues. Germline V gene sequence: CDR1 SGHTA, CDR2 FQGTGA. The CDR3 nucleotides read TGTGCCAGCAGCTCGGGACTAGCGGGGACAGATACGCAGTATTTT. This codes for CASSSGLAGTDTQYF.

V usage is TRBV9 and J usage is TRBJ1-3; D not resolved. The CDR3 loop spans 16 amino acids. The V gene's germline CDR1 is SGDLS and CDR2 YYNGEE. V was shortened by 0 bases and J by 0 bases, with 10 bases between the two germline ends. The CDR3 region has the DNA TGTGCCAGCAGCGTAGGGCAGTCCCGCTCTGGAAACACCATATATTTT. Translating gives CASSVGQSRSGNTIYF.

The chain links TRBV4-2 to TRBJ1-1; maybe TRBD1 (6 bases). V lost 7 bases, J lost 0 bases, and 15 bases lay in between. CDR3 length: 15 amino acids. Germline V gene lookup returns CDR1 LGHNA and CDR2 YNFKEQ. CDR3 protein: CASTNRAALNTEAFF. The CDR3 region has the DNA TGTGCCAGCACTAACAGGGCCGCCCTGAACACTGAAGCTTTCTTT.

This clone is judged medium-sized. V gene TRBV7-6 combines with J gene TRBJ1-2; TRBD1 agrees at 10 bases. The CDR3 runs to 15 residues. V lost 5 bases and J lost 8; bases outside the gene matches: 11. CDR1 is SGHVS, CDR2 FNYEAQ, per germline. This CDR3 reads CASSPTGDRGHGYTF. In DNA, the CDR3 is TGTGCCAGCAGCCCAACCGGAGACAGGGGGCACGGCTACACCTTC.

The chain has TRBV29-1 and TRBJ2-7; possibly TRBD1 for D (6 bases). With 6 bases removed from V and 4 bases from J, the gap between germline ends came to 13 bases. The germline CDR1 and CDR2 sequences are SQVTM and ANQGSEA. The length of the CDR3 is 12 residues. The CDR3 region is CSVGQSGYEQYF. DNA of the CDR3: TGCAGCGTGGGACAATCTGGGTACGAGCAGTACTTC.

The rearrangement joins TRBV5-1 to TRBJ1-1; D possibly corresponds to TRBD1 (5 bases). Between the trimmed V and J ends, which lost 4 bases and 1 base, there was a span of 11 bases. The CDR3 sequence is 14 residues long. Germline CDR1 reads SGHRS; CDR2 reads YFSETQ. The CDR3 protein is CASSVLTGNTEAFF. The CDR3 DNA sequence: TGCGCCAGCAGCGTACTAACAGGGAACACTGAAGCTTTCTTT.

This clone came up a few times. The rearrangement uses TRBV4-1 and TRBJ1-2, with D possibly TRBD1 on 5 matching bases. Germline loops: CDR1 MGHRA, CDR2 YSYEKL. V shed 1 base and J shed 3 bases, with 9 bases lying between them. The CDR3 totals 14 residues. The CDR3 protein is CASSQAGTYYGYTF. In DNA, the CDR3 is TGCGCCAGCAGCCAAGCCGGGACCTACTATGGCTACACCTTC.

V gene TRBV9 combines with J gene TRBJ2-5; 8 positions agree with TRBD1. The CDR3 has 15 residues. The germline CDR1 and CDR2 sequences are SGDLS and YYNGEE. V dropped 4 bases and J dropped 5; count of bases not matched to a gene: 10. CDR3 coding DNA: TGTGCCAGCAGCCCCCGGACAGGGATGTTGGAGACCCAGTACTTC. Its translation: CASSPRTGMLETQYF. Full variable domain (outside the CDR3, taken from reference TRBV9 and TRBJ2-5): DSGVTQTPKHLITATGQRVTLRCSPRSGDLSVYWYQQSLDQGLQFLIQYYNGEERAKGNILERFSAQQFPDLHSELNLSSLELGDSALYFCASSPRTGMLETQYFGPGTRLLVL.

The genes are TRBV18 and TRBJ1-5; D might be TRBD1 (5 bases). Germline values: CDR1 KGHSH, CDR2 LQKENI. The CDR3 contains 13 residues. Deletions cut 3 bases from V and 8 bases from J, with 11 bases between. CDR3 bases: TGTGCCAGCTCACCGTCGGGAGGGGAGCCCCAGCATTTT. Protein sequence: CASSPSGGEPQHF.

The rearrangement links TRBV9 to TRBJ2-2; D remains ambiguous. V was shortened by 5 bases and J by 7 bases, with 15 bases between the two germline ends. Germline V gene sequence: CDR1 SGDLS, CDR2 YYNGEE. The CDR3 loop spans 14 amino acids. The CDR3: CASRVGPFGGELFF. The CDR3 DNA is TGTGCCAGCAGGGTTGGGCCTTTCGGCGGGGAGCTGTTTTTT.

V gene TRBV10-3 combines with J gene TRBJ2-1; D might be TRBD1 (5 bases). CDR3 length: 12 residues. V gave up 4 bases and J gave up 10 bases, with 11 bases separating them. Germline CDR1 ENHRY, CDR2 SYGVKD. The CDR3 sequence is CAISAQGGEQFF. In nucleotides, the CDR3 is TGTGCCATCAGTGCGCAGGGCGGCGAGCAGTTCTTC.

There are a few counts of this clone. This chain connects TRBV7-6 to TRBJ2-7; perhaps TRBD2 as D (6 bases). Germline CDR1 is SGHVS and CDR2 is FNYEAQ. The CDR3 is 13 amino acids. V was cut by 4 bases and J by 4 bases, with 11 bases left in between. The CDR3 nucleotides read TGTGCCAGCAGCTCCCAGGAGGGGTACGAGCAGTACTTC. This gives the protein CASSSQEGYEQYF.

This clone showed up just once. The chain uses TRBV6-5 and TRBJ2-7; possibly TRBD1 for D (6 bases). V gave up 6 bases and J gave up 0 bases, with 9 bases separating them. The V gene's germline CDR1 is MNHEY and CDR2 SVGAGI. The CDR3 loop spans 13 amino acids. DNA of the CDR3: TGTGCCAGCAGGAAGACAGGCTCCTACGAGCAGTACTTC. Protein product: CASRKTGSYEQYF.

This clone was detected only once. The chain is built from TRBV7-3 and TRBJ1-1; perhaps TRBD1 as D (6 bases). Germline V gives CDR1 SGHTA, CDR2 FQGTGA. V gave up 5 bases and J gave up 4 bases, with 20 bases separating them. This CDR3 has 16 amino acids. DNA for the CDR3: TGTGCCAGCAGCCCGGGATGGGGGCCGGGGGGCACTGAAGCTTTCTTT. The encoded protein is CASSPGWGPGGTEAFF.

The CDR3 protein is CASSPQGREGNQPQHF. In DNA form, the CDR3 reads TGTGCCAGCTCACCTCAGGGCAGGGAGGGCAATCAGCCCCAGCATTTT. The chain couples TRBV18 to TRBJ1-5; D is perhaps TRBD1 (5 bases). The CDR3 consists of 16 residues. From germline, CDR1 is KGHSH and CDR2 LQKENI. Deletions cut 3 bases from V and 2 bases from J, with 14 bases between.

The CDR3 loop is CASSSGGAYNEQFF. In nucleotides, the CDR3 is TGTGCCAGCAGTTCAGGGGGCGCCTACAATGAGCAGTTCTTC. The gene calls are TRBV7-3 and TRBJ2-1, with 8 positions matching TRBD1. Germline-derived CDR1 and CDR2 are SGHTA and FQGTGA. V was pared by 6 bases and J by 2 bases, with 3 bases of the junction left unmatched. This CDR3 region has 14 residues.

This clone has just a few counts. The chain recombines TRBV18 with TRBJ1-4; TRBD1 agrees at 8 bases. Germline assignment: CDR1 KGHSH and CDR2 LQKENI. This CDR3 is built from 15 residues. Trimming removed 3 bases from V and 3 bases from J; junction bases left unmatched: 3. Here the CDR3 reads CASSPGQGPNEKLFF. Here the CDR3 DNA reads TGTGCCAGCTCACCTGGACAGGGCCCTAATGAAAAACTGTTTTTT. Full variable domain (missing parts from reference TRBV18 and TRBJ1-4): NAGVMQNPRHLVRRRGQEARLRCSPMKGHSHVYWYRQLPEEGLKFMVYLQKENIIDESGMPKERFSAEFPKEGPSILRIQQVVRGDSAAYFCASSPGQGPNEKLFFGSGTQLSVL.

The table lists this clone with a few counts. The rearrangement joins TRBV7-2 to TRBJ2-3; D is ambiguous. The germline CDR1 and CDR2 sequences are SGHTA and FQGNSA. The length of the CDR3 is 15 residues. V was pared by 1 base and J by 0 bases, with 8 bases between. The CDR3 region has the DNA TGTGCCAGCAGCTTAGGGATAATTAGCACAGATACGCAGTATTTT. The encoded protein is CASSLGIISTDTQYF.